Detailed here is one T cell receptor beta chain. This sample is drawn from a study of blood T cell repertoires in COVID-19. Study background: Nucleic acid was either cDNA or gDNA, and it came from T cells, B-cell-depleted T cells, or PBMCs.

Recruits, aged roughly 18 to 90 years, lived in 25 or so US areas. Participants' reported clinical history set cohort assignment. In Cohort 3, a recovered donor had either two negative PCRs, clearance, or symptom resolution. V dropped 1 base and J dropped 0 bases, with 6 bases sitting between them. CDR3 length: 14 residues. In germline, CDR1 is SEHNR, CDR2 FQNEAQ (reference sequence). Only in-frame clones appear in the TCRdb table, and some are missing; sequencing was by immunoSEQ multiplex PCR. The table has around 360,000 clones, about 90% seen once. Sequencing input: PBMCs or T cells enriched from blood (not recorded which). The clonotype comes from a woman aged 25 to 39 who had recovered from COVID-19. The chain uses TRBV7-9 and TRBJ1-2; the D gene is possibly TRBD1 (5 bases). The DNA for the CDR3 is TGTGCCAGCAGCTTAGGACAGCCTAACTATGGCTACACCTTC. Protein: CASSLGQPNYGYTF. The whole variable domain, remainder taken from reference TRBV7-9 and TRBJ1-2, is DTGVSQNPRHKITKRGQNVTFRCDPISEHNRLYWYRQTLGQGPEFLTYFQNEAQLEKSRLLSDRFSAERPKGSFSTLEIQRTEQGDSAMYLCASSLGQPNYGYTFGSGTRLTVV.